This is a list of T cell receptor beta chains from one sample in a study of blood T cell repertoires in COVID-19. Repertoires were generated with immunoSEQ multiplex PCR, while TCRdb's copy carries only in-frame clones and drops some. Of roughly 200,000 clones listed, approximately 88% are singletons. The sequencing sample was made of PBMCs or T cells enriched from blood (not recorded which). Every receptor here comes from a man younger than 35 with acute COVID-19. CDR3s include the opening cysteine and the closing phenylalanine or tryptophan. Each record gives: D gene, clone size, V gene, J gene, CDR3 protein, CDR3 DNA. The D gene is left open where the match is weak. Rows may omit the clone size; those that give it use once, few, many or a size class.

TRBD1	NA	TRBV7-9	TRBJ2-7	CASTQPQDRAYEQYF	TGTGCCAGCACCCAACCCCAAGACAGGGCCTACGAGCAGTACTTC
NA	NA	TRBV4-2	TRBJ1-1	CASSQDNIKVAGPEAFF	TGTGCCAGCAGCCAAGATAACATTAAAGTGGCAGGGCCTGAAGCTTTCTTT
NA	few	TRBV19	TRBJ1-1	CASSKAGTPNTEAFF	TGTGCCAGTAGTAAAGCCGGGACACCTAACACTGAAGCTTTCTTT
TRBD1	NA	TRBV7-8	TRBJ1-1	CASSFRTGQAFF	TGTGCCAGCAGCTTCCGGACAGGGCAAGCTTTCTTT
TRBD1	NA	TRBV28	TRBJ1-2	CASSLTGGAGYTF	TGTGCCAGCAGTTTAACAGGGGGTGCTGGCTACACCTTC
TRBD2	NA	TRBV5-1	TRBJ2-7	CASSLAGSYEQYF	TGCGCCAGCAGCTTAGCGGGATCCTACGAGCAGTACTTC
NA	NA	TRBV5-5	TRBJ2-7	CASSLVRDTPYEQYF	TGTGCCAGCAGCTTGGTCAGGGATACACCCTACGAGCAGTACTTC
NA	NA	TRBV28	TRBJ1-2	CASSFLFRGDLYGYTF	TGTGCCAGCAGTTTCCTTTTCCGGGGGGATCTCTATGGCTACACCTTC
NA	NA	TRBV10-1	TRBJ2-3	CASSDPREVKTDTQYF	TGCGCCAGCAGTGACCCCAGGGAGGTGAAGACAGATACGCAGTATTTT
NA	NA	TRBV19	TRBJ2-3	CASSPSPGSSTDTQYF	TGTGCCAGTAGTCCGTCCCCGGGAAGTAGCACAGATACGCAGTATTTT
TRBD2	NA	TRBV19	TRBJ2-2	CATSPGTRKTGELFF	TGTGCCACCTCGCCGGGGACTAGGAAGACCGGGGAGCTGTTTTTT
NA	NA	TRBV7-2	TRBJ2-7	CASSSPGLWNEQYF	TGTGCCAGCAGCTCACCGGGACTGTGGAATGAGCAGTACTTC
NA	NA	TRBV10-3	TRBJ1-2	CAISPELPPVNYGYTF	TGTGCCATCAGTCCCGAATTACCACCGGTTAACTATGGCTACACCTTC
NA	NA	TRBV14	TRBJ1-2	CASSTRYNYGYTF	TGTGCCAGCAGCACGAGATATAACTATGGCTACACCTTC